One sample yielded the 15 T cell receptor beta chains listed below, sequenced in a study of blood T cells in healthy people across ages. A sample-barcoded 5' primer and a J-beta primer mix were used in a second PCR of about 7 to 11 cycles. TCRdb ran MiXCR on the 5' RACE reads and lists one entry per CDR3 protein. In the table there are nearly 1 million distinct CDR3 sequences, 51% of which are singletons. The sequenced material came from blood. The receptor source for this set is a woman aged 60-75 years in good health.

This chain connects TRBV23-1 to TRBJ1-2, with unresolved D. TRBV23-1 is designated an ORF whose function remains uncertain. Trimming removed 7 bases from V and 8 bases from J, with 20 bases in between. This CDR3 has 14 residues. As DNA, the CDR3 is TGCGCCAGCAACCTTGGGGAGAGGGCTTGGGGCTACACCTTC. This encodes CASNLGERAWGYTF.

In this sample, this clonotype turned up a few times. This chain connects TRBV4-2 to TRBJ2-3; D unresolved. This CDR3 is built from 14 residues. In germline, CDR1 is LGHNA, CDR2 YNFKEQ. V was cut by 1 base and J by 7 bases, with 12 bases left in between. The CDR3 region is CASSQAGSGNTQYF. The CDR3 coding sequence is TGTGCCAGCAGCCAAGCGGGCAGTGGAAATACGCAGTATTTT.

The chain combines TRBV2 with TRBJ2-5; 11 bases are shared with TRBD1. This CDR3 contains 16 residues. J was trimmed by 4 bases and V by 2 bases; bases with no gene match: 6. CDR1 is SNHLY, CDR2 FYNNEI, per germline. The CDR3 DNA is TGTGCCAGCAGTGAACCCGGGACAGGGGGGCCAGAGACCCAGTACTTC. Protein: CASSEPGTGGPETQYF.

A remark on this clonotype: One end of the junction varies from germline; a read error may be responsible. The gene calls are TRBV7-8 and TRBJ2-1; D may be TRBD2 (5 bases). This CDR3 is 14 amino acids long. Germline assignment: CDR1 SGHVS and CDR2 FQNEAQ. CDR3 nucleotide sequence: TGTGCCGGCAGCTTAGGGAGCTCCTGCAATGAGCAGTTCTTC. As protein: CAGSLGSSCNEQFF.

The chain carries TRBV30 and TRBJ2-3; TRBD2 might be the D (6 bases). The germline CDR1 and CDR2 sequences are GTSNPN and SVGIG (reference sequence). There are 14 residues in the CDR3. V was trimmed by 6 bases and J by 3 bases, leaving 16 bases between them. As DNA, the CDR3 is TGTGCCTGCTCCGGGGAGCGGGCTACAGATACGCAGTATTTT. This sequence encodes CACSGERATDTQYF.

The J gene is TRBJ2-2, the V gene TRBV5-6; D is uncertain. Trimming took 4 bases from V and 5 from J, leaving 9 bases between them. The length of the CDR3 is 13 residues. Germline assignment: CDR1 SGHDT and CDR2 YYEEEE. The CDR3, as DNA: TGTGCCAGCAGCATATTGACAACCGGGGAGCTGTTTTTT. Residues: CASSILTTGELFF.

This rearrangement joins TRBV6-1 to TRBJ1-2; unclear D gene. The CDR3 is made up of 14 amino acids. The V gene lost 9 bases and the J gene lost 3 bases, with 17 bases spanning the gap. CDR1 and CDR2 (germline): MNHNS, SASEGT. Written as DNA, the CDR3 is TGTGCCAGGAGTTTTCAGGTTTCGGACTATGGCTACACCTTC. Translating it yields CARSFQVSDYGYTF.

V is TRBV27 and J is TRBJ2-7; 8 nucleotides match TRBD1. This CDR3 is built from 16 residues. After removal of 8 bases from V and 3 bases from J, the junction contained 15 bases not matched to a gene. Per germline, CDR1 MNHEY and CDR2 SMNVEV (reference sequence). In DNA, the CDR3 is TGTGCCAGCTCCCAATCCGGGACAGGCACCATCTACGAGCAGTACTTC. It translates to CASSQSGTGTIYEQYF.

In its sample, this clonotype was seen a few times. The genes are TRBV29-1 and TRBJ1-2; D may be TRBD1 (5 bases). There are 14 residues in the CDR3. V lost 2 bases and J 6 bases, leaving 16 bases between the germline ends. Per the germline V gene, CDR1 is SQVTM and CDR2 is ANQGSEA. The CDR3 coding sequence is TGCAGCGTTGAACTAGGGACCGGGCGGGATGGCTACACCTTC. This gives the protein CSVELGTGRDGYTF. Full variable domain (remainder filled in from reference TRBV29-1 and TRBJ1-2): SAVISQKPSRDICQRGTSLTIQCQVDSQVTMMFWYRQQPGQSLTLIATANQGSEATYESGFVIDKFPISRPNLTFSTLTVSNMSPEDSSIYLCSVELGTGRDGYTFGSGTRLTVV.

This clonotype has a handful of counts. The rearrangement uses TRBV20-1 and TRBJ2-5; the D gene is possibly TRBD2 (6 bases). V shed 1 base and J shed 1 base, with 13 bases lying between them. CDR1 and CDR2 from the germline V gene are DFQATT and SNEGSKA (reference sequence). The CDR3 runs to 15 residues. The CDR3: CSARVPRAGQETQYF. CDR3 nucleotides: TGCAGTGCTAGAGTCCCCCGAGCGGGCCAAGAGACCCAGTACTTC.

This chain uses TRBV12-3 or TRBV12-4 with TRBJ1-4; no definite D call. The CDR3 totals 13 residues. The V and J ends lost 5 bases and 3 bases respectively, with 7 bases between them. CDR3 in DNA: TGTGCCAGCAGTGCCCGCTCTAATGAAAAACTGTTTTTT. As protein: CASSARSNEKLFF.

This chain links TRBV27 with TRBJ2-1, with 10 bases lining up with TRBD2. V lost 3 bases and J lost 3; bases outside the gene matches: 5. This CDR3 region has 16 residues. In germline, CDR1 is MNHEY, CDR2 SMNVEV (reference sequence). The CDR3 coding sequence is TGTGCCAGCAGTTTTTCGAGCGGGAGGGTCTACAATGAGCAGTTCTTC. This sequence encodes CASSFSSGRVYNEQFF.

The chain links TRBV12-3 or TRBV12-4 to TRBJ2-5; the D gene is possibly TRBD2 (6 bases). V was shortened by 5 bases and J by 7 bases, with 20 bases between the two germline ends. The CDR3 length is 15 residues. For the CDR3, the DNA is TGTGCCAGCAGTCTAAGCGGGCCCCGGACTGGGACCCAGTACTTC. Translated, it gives CASSLSGPRTGTQYF.

The genes are TRBV5-5 and TRBJ2-4; D remains unclear. The J call may be incorrect, as the DNA end agrees better with TRBJ2-5. There are 14 residues in the CDR3. Germline V gives CDR1 SGHKS, CDR2 YYEKEE (reference sequence). CDR3 sequence (DNA): TGTGCCAGCAGCTTGAGTCTCTCAGGAGAGACCCAGTACTTC. The encoded protein is CASSLSLSGETQYF.

The rearrangement uses TRBV28 and TRBJ2-6; D uncertain. Deletions cut 1 base from V and 2 bases from J, with 18 bases between. The length of the CDR3 is 19 residues. The germline V gene has CDR1 MDHEN and CDR2 SYDVKM. CDR3 in DNA: TGTGCCAGCAGTTTATCTCTAGGGCCGAATTCACCTGGGGCCAACGTCCTGACTTTC. It is translated as CASSLSLGPNSPGANVLTF. The whole variable domain, remainder taken from reference TRBV28 and TRBJ2-6, is DVKVTQSSRYLVKRTGEKVFLECVQDMDHENMFWYRQDPGLGLRLIYFSYDVKMKEKGDIPEGYSVSREKKERFSLILESASTNQTSMYLCASSLSLGPNSPGANVLTFGAGSRLTVL.